Below, 22 T cell receptor beta chains from the same sample are listed, as sequenced in a study of cytomegalovirus exposure and HLA in healthy donors. 13 Jbeta primers and 60 Vbeta primers were used for the PCR. Sequencing was performed with immunoSEQ multiplex PCR; in TCRdb, only in-frame clones are kept and a portion is missing. The table lists roughly 120,000 clones, about 68% of them singletons. The specimen sequenced was PBMCs. These receptors were collected from a woman aged 50 to 60 in good health and CMV-seropositive.

The V and J genes are TRBV10-3 and TRBJ1-3; D unclear. Germline V gene lookup returns CDR1 ENHRY and CDR2 SYGVKD. The CDR3 consists of 14 residues. Trimming cost V 2 bases and J 3 bases, with 8 bases left between them. CDR3 in amino acids: CAISEVSFGNTIYF. Here the CDR3 DNA reads TGTGCCATCAGTGAGGTGTCTTTTGGAAACACCATATATTTT.

The chain has TRBV4-3 and TRBJ1-4; D unclear. V was shortened by 5 bases and J by 4 bases, with 20 bases between the two germline ends. CDR3 length equals 17 residues. Germline CDR1 and CDR2: LGHNA and YSLEER. CDR3 amino acids: CASSTVPGMALNEKLFF. DNA for the CDR3: TGCGCCAGCAGCACGGTACCCGGGATGGCCCTTAATGAAAAACTGTTTTTT.

V gene TRBV28 combines with J gene TRBJ2-3; possibly TRBD1 for D (8 bases). Germline-derived CDR1 and CDR2 are MDHEN and SYDVKM. With 8 bases removed from V and 4 bases from J, the gap between germline ends came to 19 bases. The CDR3 sequence is 15 residues long. The CDR3 protein is CASGSTGEGADTQYF. The CDR3, as DNA: TGTGCCAGCGGGTCGACAGGGGAGGGGGCAGATACGCAGTATTTT.

The chain employs TRBV28 and TRBJ2-7; weak D call: TRBD1 (6 bases). CDR1 and CDR2 (germline): MDHEN, SYDVKM. Trimming shortened V by 5 bases and J by 4 bases, and 21 bases separated the two germline ends. The CDR3 is 16 residues long. CDR3 sequence (DNA): TGTGCCAGCAGTCCCATGGAGACAGGTTACGGTTACGAGCAGTACTTC. It specifies CASSPMETGYGYEQYF. Using reference TRBV28 and TRBJ2-7 for the parts outside the CDR3, the full variable domain is DVKVTQSSRYLVKRTGEKVFLECVQDMDHENMFWYRQDPGLGLRLIYFSYDVKMKEKGDIPEGYSVSREKKERFSLILESASTNQTSMYLCASSPMETGYGYEQYFGPGTRLTVT.

The J gene is TRBJ1-1, the V gene TRBV7-9; no firm D call. Germline assignment: CDR1 SEHNR and CDR2 FQNEAQ (reference sequence). The CDR3 length is 13 residues. The V end lost 2 bases, the J end lost 0 bases, and 4 bases lay between the germline ends. The CDR3: CASSLQMNTEAFF. The CDR3 DNA reads TGTGCCAGCAGCTTACAGATGAACACTGAAGCTTTCTTT. Based on the CDR3 plus reference TRBV7-9 and TRBJ1-1, the full variable domain is DTGVSQNPRHKITKRGQNVTFRCDPISEHNRLYWYRQTLGQGPEFLTYFQNEAQLEKSRLLSDRFSAERPKGSFSTLEIQRTEQGDSAMYLCASSLQMNTEAFFGQGTRLTVV.

The rearrangement uses TRBV29-1 and TRBJ1-2; 9 bases map to TRBD1. After removal of 3 bases from V and 5 bases from J, the junction contained 1 base not matched to a gene. There are 12 residues in the CDR3. Germline assignment: CDR1 SQVTM and CDR2 ANQGSEA. CDR3 loop: CSVDGQGYGYTF. In nucleotides, the CDR3 is TGCAGCGTTGATGGACAGGGGTATGGCTACACCTTC.

The CDR3 here is CASSPRQGADEQFF. For the CDR3, the DNA is TGTGCCAGCAGCCCGCGACAGGGGGCGGATGAGCAGTTCTTC. The J gene is TRBJ2-1, the V gene TRBV7-6, with TRBD1 matching over 10 bases. CDR3 length equals 14 residues. The trim removed 5 bases at V and 8 bases at J, leaving 6 bases unmatched. The germline V gene has CDR1 SGHVS and CDR2 FNYEAQ. The variable domain in full, with the rest retrieved from reference TRBV7-6 and TRBJ2-1, is GAGVSQSPRYKVTKRGQDVALRCDPISGHVSLYWYRQALGQGPEFLTYFNYEAQQDKSGLPNDRFSAERPEGSISTLTIQRTEQRDSAMYRCASSPRQGADEQFFGPGTRLTVL.

The V call is TRBV27, the J call TRBJ1-1; 9 bases fit TRBD1. CDR1 is MNHEY, CDR2 SMNVEV, per germline (reference sequence). V trimming: 2 bases; J trimming: 3 bases; junction bases outside the gene matches: 10. The CDR3 length is 17 residues. CDR3 DNA sequence: TGTGCCAGCAGTTTAACCAACAGGGGGCCAGTCGACACTGAAGCTTTCTTT. Amino acids: CASSLTNRGPVDTEAFF.

This clone was detected a few times. This rearrangement joins TRBV27 to TRBJ1-1; no firm D call. Trimming took 4 bases from V and 6 from J, leaving 12 bases between them. The CDR3 is made up of 13 amino acids. Germline V gene sequence: CDR1 MNHEY, CDR2 SMNVEV (reference sequence). CDR3 DNA sequence: TGTGCCAGCAGTTATAAGCCAAGCGCTGAAGCTTTCTTT. It is translated as CASSYKPSAEAFF.

The gene calls are TRBV10-2 and TRBJ2-7; D possibly corresponds to TRBD1 (6 bases). Trimming stripped 9 bases from V and 5 bases from J, with 20 bases between. This CDR3 comprises 14 residues. Germline CDR1 reads WSHSY; CDR2 reads SAAADI. The CDR3: CASSKSQGKNEQYF. As DNA, the CDR3 is TGCGCCAGTTCTAAGAGTCAGGGGAAAAACGAGCAGTACTTC.

The chain uses TRBV4-2 and TRBJ2-1; D possibly corresponds to TRBD1 (5 bases). V was clipped by 0 bases and J by 1 base, with 13 bases between them. Germline loops: CDR1 LGHNA, CDR2 YNFKEQ. The CDR3 loop spans 17 amino acids. CDR3: CASSQEAQGRSYNEQFF. The CDR3, as DNA: TGTGCCAGCAGCCAAGAGGCCCAGGGTAGGTCCTACAATGAGCAGTTCTTC.

V gene TRBV7-2 combines with J gene TRBJ2-1; 14 nucleotides agree with TRBD2. V shed 2 bases, J shed 8 bases, and the junction held 8 bases outside the gene matches. Germline CDR1 SGHTA, CDR2 FQGNSA. The CDR3 runs to 17 residues. The CDR3 reads CASSLKAGLAGEHEQFF. The CDR3 DNA reads as TGTGCCAGCAGCTTAAAAGCGGGACTAGCGGGAGAGCATGAGCAGTTCTTC.

The chain uses TRBV9 and TRBJ2-3, with 16 bases matching TRBD2. The CDR3 consists of 20 residues. With 3 bases clipped from V and 1 base from J, the junction kept 11 bases outside the gene matches. Germline V gives CDR1 SGDLS, CDR2 YYNGEE. The CDR3 sequence: CASSEIPGLAGGLGTDTQYF. The CDR3 bases are TGTGCCAGCAGCGAGATTCCGGGACTAGCGGGAGGGTTGGGCACAGATACGCAGTATTTT.

The V gene is TRBV28, the J gene TRBJ1-2; D gene unclear. V gave up 4 bases and J gave up 8 bases, with 8 bases separating them. This CDR3 comprises 11 residues. Germline CDR1 is MDHEN and CDR2 is SYDVKM. In nucleotides, the CDR3 is TGTGCCAGCAGTTCCGCGGGGGGCTACACCTTC. This gives the protein CASSSAGGYTF.

This chain connects TRBV7-9 to TRBJ2-5; D perhaps matches TRBD2 (7 bases). With 11 bases removed from V and 2 bases from J, the gap between germline ends came to 15 bases. The CDR3 consists of 13 residues. CDR1 is SEHNR and CDR2 is FQNEAQ in the germline V gene (reference sequence). The CDR3 reads CASREGGQETQYF. The CDR3 nucleotides are TGTGCCTCCAGGGAGGGGGGGCAAGAGACCCAGTACTTC.

The gene calls are TRBV7-6 and TRBJ1-1; no firm D call. Looked up from germline, CDR1 is SGHVS and CDR2 is FNYEAQ. V lost 5 bases, J lost 1 base, and 17 bases lay in between. There are 16 residues in the CDR3. This CDR3 is CASSPMEVHTNTEAFF. In DNA, the CDR3 is TGTGCCAGCAGCCCCATGGAGGTCCACACGAACACTGAAGCTTTCTTT.

The rearrangement links TRBV18 to TRBJ1-6; D is possibly TRBD1 (6 bases). Germline assignment: CDR1 KGHSH and CDR2 LQKENI. This CDR3 is 17 amino acids long. Trimming shortened V by 1 base and J by 0 bases, and 10 bases separated the two germline ends. CDR3 protein: CASSPQQGSSYNSPLHF. The DNA for the CDR3 is TGTGCCAGCTCACCACAACAGGGTAGCTCCTATAATTCACCCCTCCACTTT.

This clone was seen a few times. This chain joins TRBV9 and TRBJ2-5; D is undetermined. V was cut by 3 bases and J by 5 bases, with 17 bases left in between. The CDR3 is 15 residues long. Germline-derived CDR1 and CDR2 are SGDLS and YYNGEE. The CDR3 DNA is TGTGCCAGCAGCGGCAGGCACGGCATCGAGGAGACCCAGTACTTC. The encoded protein is CASSGRHGIEETQYF. The complete variable domain, with remaining parts taken from reference TRBV9 and TRBJ2-5, reads DSGVTQTPKHLITATGQRVTLRCSPRSGDLSVYWYQQSLDQGLQFLIQYYNGEERAKGNILERFSAQQFPDLHSELNLSSLELGDSALYFCASSGRHGIEETQYFGPGTRLLVL.

CDR3 amino acids: CASSPLTGTEEAFF. For the CDR3, the DNA is TGCGCCAGCAGCCCTTTGACAGGGACCGAAGAAGCTTTCTTT. The chain joins TRBV4-3 to TRBJ1-1; 7 bases are shared with TRBD1. The CDR3 totals 14 residues. Trimming cost V 4 bases and J 8 bases; bases outside gene matches: 10. Germline V lookup: CDR1 LGHNA, CDR2 YSLEER.

V and J are TRBV4-3 and TRBJ1-2, with a weak D call TRBD1 (5 bases). V shed 0 bases and J shed 7 bases, with 12 bases lying between them. This CDR3 has 14 residues. Germline V gene lookup returns CDR1 LGHNA and CDR2 YSLEER. CDR3 protein: CASSQDLGGGGYTF. Here the CDR3 DNA reads TGCGCCAGCAGCCAAGATCTGGGGGGAGGTGGCTACACCTTC.

This clone was counted once. This chain links TRBV6-5 with TRBJ1-2; no reliable D call. Germline V gene sequence: CDR1 MNHEY, CDR2 SVGAGI. The ends were cut back, 6 bases at V and 0 bases at J, with 14 bases in the middle. The CDR3 has 15 residues. Here the CDR3 reads CASRDGAAANYGYTF. In nucleotides, the CDR3 is TGTGCCAGCAGGGACGGAGCAGCGGCTAACTATGGCTACACCTTC.

As for this clone: Other nucleotide sequences from this sample produce the same CDR3. The chain joins TRBV30 to TRBJ1-3; D not certain. Germline V CDR1 and CDR2: GTSNPN, SVGIG (reference sequence). CDR3 size: 13 residues. V lost 2 bases and J 7 bases, leaving 12 bases between the germline ends. The CDR3 spells CAWSLPSGNTIYF. DNA of the CDR3: TGTGCCTGGAGTCTTCCTAGCGGGAACACCATATATTTT.